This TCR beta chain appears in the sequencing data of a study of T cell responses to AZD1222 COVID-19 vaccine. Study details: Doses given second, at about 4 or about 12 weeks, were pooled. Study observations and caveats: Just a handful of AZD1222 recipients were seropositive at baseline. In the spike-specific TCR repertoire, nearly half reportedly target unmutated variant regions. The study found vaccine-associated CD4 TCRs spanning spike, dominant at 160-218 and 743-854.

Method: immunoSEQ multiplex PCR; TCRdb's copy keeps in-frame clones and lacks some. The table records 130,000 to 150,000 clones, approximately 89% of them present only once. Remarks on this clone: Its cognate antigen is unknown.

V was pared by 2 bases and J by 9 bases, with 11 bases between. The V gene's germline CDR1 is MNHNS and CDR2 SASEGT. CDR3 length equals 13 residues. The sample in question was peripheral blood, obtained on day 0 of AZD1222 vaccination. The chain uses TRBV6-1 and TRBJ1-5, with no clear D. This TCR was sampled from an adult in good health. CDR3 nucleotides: TGTGCCAGCAGTGAAAACTTAACCGGGCCCCAGCATTTT. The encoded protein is CASSENLTGPQHF.